These T cell receptor beta chains were read from a single sample in a study of CD8+ T cells in alopecia areata. TCRdb's copy holds only in-frame clones and misses some; the assay was immunoSEQ multiplex PCR. Counted here are over 70,000 clones, around 66% occurring once; the ten biggest clones make up less than 25%. Sequencing used CD8+ T cells sorted from blood, obtained at week 24, from a patient treated with tofacitinib. These receptors were taken from a human donor with alopecia areata. Both conserved end residues are part of each CDR3. Each record gives: V gene, D gene, clone size, J gene, CDR3 DNA, CDR3 protein. The D gene is left open where the match is weak. Only some rows state a clone size, as once, few, many or a class for expanded clones.

v_gene: TRBV2
d_gene: TRBD2
abundance: .
j_gene: TRBJ2-1
CDR3nt: TGTGCCAGCAGTCGAACGGGACTAGCGGGAATGACCTACAATGAGCAGTTCTTC
CDR3aa: CASSRTGLAGMTYNEQFF

v_gene: TRBV6-5
d_gene: .
abundance: .
j_gene: TRBJ1-6
CDR3nt: TGTGCCAGCAGTTACGGAGGGGGGGTATCTTCACCCCTCCACTTT
CDR3aa: CASSYGGGVSSPLHF

v_gene: TRBV28
d_gene: TRBD1
abundance: .
j_gene: TRBJ2-1
CDR3nt: TGTGCCAGCACGACCGGGACAGGCGGGATGGATGAGCAGTTCTTC
CDR3aa: CASTTGTGGMDEQFF

v_gene: TRBV11-3
d_gene: .
abundance: many
j_gene: TRBJ2-1
CDR3nt: TGTGCCAGCAGCTTAGCCCCCACGGGGGGCGAGCAGTTCTTC
CDR3aa: CASSLAPTGGEQFF

v_gene: TRBV29-1
d_gene: TRBD1
abundance: few
j_gene: TRBJ1-2
CDR3nt: TGCAGCGTTGATCCTCCGGGACAGGGGTTCTATGGCTACACCTTC
CDR3aa: CSVDPPGQGFYGYTF

v_gene: TRBV30
d_gene: .
abundance: .
j_gene: TRBJ2-2
CDR3nt: TGTGCCTGGAGTGAAGGCAGGGGGGACACCGGGGAGCTGTTTTTT
CDR3aa: CAWSEGRGDTGELFF

v_gene: TRBV4-2
d_gene: .
abundance: medium-sized
j_gene: TRBJ2-7
CDR3nt: TGTGCCAGCAGCCAAGATAGCTACGAGCAGTACTTC
CDR3aa: CASSQDSYEQYF

v_gene: TRBV7-8
d_gene: .
abundance: .
j_gene: TRBJ2-5
CDR3nt: TGTGCCAGCAGCCCCCCGACAGGGGAGGGGCAGTACTTC
CDR3aa: CASSPPTGEGQYF

v_gene: TRBV2
d_gene: .
abundance: .
j_gene: TRBJ1-2
CDR3nt: TGTGCCAGCAGTGAAGTCGGGGAGTCTAACTATGGCTACACCTTC
CDR3aa: CASSEVGESNYGYTF

v_gene: TRBV4-3
d_gene: .
abundance: .
j_gene: TRBJ1-2
CDR3nt: TGCGCCAGCAGCCAAGATTGGACAGCGCATGGCTACACCTTC
CDR3aa: CASSQDWTAHGYTF

v_gene: TRBV19
d_gene: .
abundance: .
j_gene: TRBJ1-2
CDR3nt: TGTGCCAGTAGTATTGGGCTCCTTGATGGCTACACCTTC
CDR3aa: CASSIGLLDGYTF

v_gene: TRBV28
d_gene: .
abundance: .
j_gene: TRBJ2-6
CDR3nt: TGTGCCAGCAGCTGGGTTGGGGCCAACGTCCTGACTTTC
CDR3aa: CASSWVGANVLTF

v_gene: TRBV7-6
d_gene: .
abundance: once
j_gene: TRBJ1-1
CDR3nt: TGTGCCAGCTCGTTGGGGGAGAACACTGAAGCTTTCTTT
CDR3aa: CASSLGENTEAFF

v_gene: TRBV5-1
d_gene: TRBD1
abundance: .
j_gene: TRBJ2-7
CDR3nt: TGCGCCAGCAGCCCTGATAGGGACAGTTACTACGAGCAGTACTTC
CDR3aa: CASSPDRDSYYEQYF

v_gene: TRBV1
d_gene: .
abundance: .
j_gene: TRBJ2-3
CDR3nt: TGCACCAGCAGCCAAGAAGATCGGCTAGCGGGGGATACGCAGTATTTT
CDR3aa: CTSSQEDRLAGDTQYF

v_gene: TRBV6-5
d_gene: .
abundance: .
j_gene: TRBJ1-4
CDR3nt: TGTGCCAGCAGTTACAGCAATGAAAAACTGTTTTTT
CDR3aa: CASSYSNEKLFF

v_gene: TRBV5-1
d_gene: .
abundance: .
j_gene: TRBJ1-1
CDR3nt: TGCGCCAGCAGCTTGTCGCCCGGCACTGAAGCTTTCTTT
CDR3aa: CASSLSPGTEAFF

v_gene: TRBV6-5
d_gene: TRBD1
abundance: few
j_gene: TRBJ2-7
CDR3nt: TGTGCCAGCAGTTACTCGACAGGGGTCGCCTACGAGCAGTACTTC
CDR3aa: CASSYSTGVAYEQYF

v_gene: TRBV4-1
d_gene: .
abundance: once
j_gene: TRBJ1-5
CDR3nt: TGCGCCAGCAGCACCTTGGAGGGAGGACAGCCCCAGCATTTT
CDR3aa: CASSTLEGGQPQHF

v_gene: TRBV5-1
d_gene: TRBD1
abundance: .
j_gene: TRBJ2-7
CDR3nt: TGCGCCAGCAGCGGACAGGGGAACGAGCAGTACTTC
CDR3aa: CASSGQGNEQYF

v_gene: TRBV29-1
d_gene: .
abundance: .
j_gene: TRBJ2-1
CDR3nt: TGCAGCGTTGGTAAGAGCTCCTACAATGAGCAGTTCTTC
CDR3aa: CSVGKSSYNEQFF

v_gene: TRBV29-1
d_gene: .
abundance: .
j_gene: TRBJ1-2
CDR3nt: TGCAGCGCCCGGAAAGGGTGGGGGCATGGCTACACCTTC
CDR3aa: CSARKGWGHGYTF

v_gene: TRBV5-1
d_gene: .
abundance: few
j_gene: TRBJ2-7
CDR3nt: TGCGCCAGCAGCTTGGACGACAGCTACGAGCAGTACTTC
CDR3aa: CASSLDDSYEQYF

v_gene: TRBV2
d_gene: .
abundance: .
j_gene: TRBJ1-1
CDR3nt: TGTGCCAGCAGTGGCTGGACGGGGAACACTGAAGCTTTCTTT
CDR3aa: CASSGWTGNTEAFF

v_gene: TRBV2
d_gene: TRBD2
abundance: .
j_gene: TRBJ2-1
CDR3nt: TGTGCCAGCAGAGCGGGGACTTACAATGAGCAGTTCTTC
CDR3aa: CASRAGTYNEQFF

v_gene: TRBV19
d_gene: TRBD2
abundance: .
j_gene: TRBJ2-1
CDR3nt: TGTGCCAGTAGTATTAGCCAGCGCGGACTAGCGGGGGGAAATGAGCAGTTCTTC
CDR3aa: CASSISQRGLAGGNEQFF

v_gene: TRBV14
d_gene: TRBD2
abundance: .
j_gene: TRBJ2-3
CDR3nt: TGTGCCAGCAGCCAACACCCGGGACTAGTGAGGACAGATACGCAGTATTTT
CDR3aa: CASSQHPGLVRTDTQYF

v_gene: TRBV27
d_gene: .
abundance: .
j_gene: TRBJ1-2
CDR3nt: TGTGCCAGCTCACGCCCCTCACTAGATGGCTACACCTTC
CDR3aa: CASSRPSLDGYTF

v_gene: TRBV6-4
d_gene: .
abundance: .
j_gene: TRBJ1-2
CDR3nt: TGTGCCAGCAGTGACTCGGGGGATGGCTACACCTTC
CDR3aa: CASSDSGDGYTF

v_gene: TRBV5-1
d_gene: .
abundance: .
j_gene: TRBJ2-3
CDR3nt: TGCGCCAGCAGCTTGGGTTTAGCGGTCACAGATACGCAGTATTTT
CDR3aa: CASSLGLAVTDTQYF

v_gene: TRBV5-4
d_gene: .
abundance: once
j_gene: TRBJ2-3
CDR3nt: TGTGCCAGCAGCTTGGATCTCAACGTAAGCACAGATACGCAGTATTTT
CDR3aa: CASSLDLNVSTDTQYF

v_gene: TRBV5-4
d_gene: .
abundance: .
j_gene: TRBJ2-7
CDR3nt: TGTGCCAGCGCCCCCGCGGACGGCTCCTACGAGCAGTACTTC
CDR3aa: CASAPADGSYEQYF

v_gene: TRBV29-1
d_gene: .
abundance: .
j_gene: TRBJ2-5
CDR3nt: TGCAGCGTTTTATGGCGAAATCAATTATGGGAGACCCAGTACTTC
CDR3aa: CSVLWRNQLWETQYF

v_gene: TRBV27
d_gene: .
abundance: .
j_gene: TRBJ1-1
CDR3nt: TGTGCCAGCAGTGCGTGGGGCCAGAACACTGAAGCTTTCTTT
CDR3aa: CASSAWGQNTEAFF

v_gene: TRBV27
d_gene: TRBD1
abundance: .
j_gene: TRBJ2-5
CDR3nt: TGTGCCAGCAGTCCCCTCCCACAGGGGGCGGGTGAGACCCAGTACTTC
CDR3aa: CASSPLPQGAGETQYF

v_gene: TRBV6-5
d_gene: TRBD2
abundance: .
j_gene: TRBJ2-5
CDR3nt: TGTGCCAGCAGTTACTCGGGACTAGTCCAAGAGACCCAGTACTTC
CDR3aa: CASSYSGLVQETQYF

v_gene: TRBV2
d_gene: .
abundance: .
j_gene: TRBJ1-1
CDR3nt: TGTGCCAGCAGTGTGGGGGCCGACACTGAAGCTTTCTTT
CDR3aa: CASSVGADTEAFF

v_gene: TRBV19
d_gene: .
abundance: .
j_gene: TRBJ2-1
CDR3nt: TGTGCCAGTAGTATAGATGGGTTCAATGAGCAGTTCTTC
CDR3aa: CASSIDGFNEQFF

v_gene: TRBV4-1
d_gene: .
abundance: .
j_gene: TRBJ2-5
CDR3nt: TGCGCCAGCAGCCACCCAGGGACTGGGGAGACCCAGTACTTC
CDR3aa: CASSHPGTGETQYF

v_gene: TRBV5-6
d_gene: TRBD1
abundance: .
j_gene: TRBJ2-3
CDR3nt: TGTGCCAGCAGCCCGGACGGGACAGGGGACACAGATACGCAGTATTTT
CDR3aa: CASSPDGTGDTDTQYF

v_gene: TRBV27
d_gene: TRBD2
abundance: .
j_gene: TRBJ2-3
CDR3nt: TGTGCCAGCAGTCCTATAGGGACTAGCGGGAGGGCCCTAGATACGCAGTATTTT
CDR3aa: CASSPIGTSGRALDTQYF

v_gene: TRBV5-6
d_gene: TRBD1
abundance: .
j_gene: TRBJ1-6
CDR3nt: TGTGCCAGCAGCGCTGGACAGGGGAATTCACCCCTCCACTTT
CDR3aa: CASSAGQGNSPLHF

v_gene: TRBV13
d_gene: TRBD1
abundance: once
j_gene: TRBJ1-1
CDR3nt: TGTGCCACCAAGACAGGGAACTCTGAAGCTTTCTTT
CDR3aa: CATKTGNSEAFF

v_gene: TRBV4-3
d_gene: .
abundance: .
j_gene: TRBJ2-7
CDR3nt: TGCGCCAGCAGCCAATCTGCAGGGTCGGAGCAGTACTTC
CDR3aa: CASSQSAGSEQYF

v_gene: TRBV15
d_gene: .
abundance: .
j_gene: TRBJ2-1
CDR3nt: TGTGCCACCAGCAGAGATGGGGGTCCTCAACCGGATGAGCAGTTCTTC
CDR3aa: CATSRDGGPQPDEQFF

v_gene: TRBV2
d_gene: TRBD1
abundance: .
j_gene: TRBJ2-7
CDR3nt: TGTGCCAGCAGTGAACTTCGACAGGGGGCCCACGAGCAGTACTTC
CDR3aa: CASSELRQGAHEQYF

v_gene: TRBV15
d_gene: .
abundance: once
j_gene: TRBJ2-1
CDR3nt: TGTGCCACCAGCCCCGACAGGTCCTCCTACAATGAGCAGTTCTTC
CDR3aa: CATSPDRSSYNEQFF

v_gene: TRBV28
d_gene: .
abundance: .
j_gene: TRBJ2-1
CDR3nt: TGTGCCAGCACTAGGGGAGCCAGGAATGAGCAGTTCTTC
CDR3aa: CASTRGARNEQFF

v_gene: TRBV18
d_gene: .
abundance: .
j_gene: TRBJ2-1
CDR3nt: TGTGCCAGCTCACCGGGCTGGCTAGCCGCCAATGAGCAGTTCTTC
CDR3aa: CASSPGWLAANEQFF

v_gene: TRBV27
d_gene: .
abundance: .
j_gene: TRBJ2-1
CDR3nt: TGTGCCAGCAGCCCTCTGCTCGGGGGTGAGCAGTTCTTC
CDR3aa: CASSPLLGGEQFF

v_gene: TRBV27
d_gene: .
abundance: .
j_gene: TRBJ1-2
CDR3nt: TGTGCCAGCAGTGACAGAAGCTATGGCTACACCTTC
CDR3aa: CASSDRSYGYTF

v_gene: TRBV11-1
d_gene: TRBD1
abundance: .
j_gene: TRBJ2-2
CDR3nt: TGTGCCAGCAGCTACGGGACAGGCAACACCGGGGAGCTGTTTTTT
CDR3aa: CASSYGTGNTGELFF

v_gene: TRBV14
d_gene: .
abundance: .
j_gene: TRBJ2-1
CDR3nt: TGTGCCAGCAGCCAAGATCTGGGCGCCGGATACAATGAGCAGTTCTTC
CDR3aa: CASSQDLGAGYNEQFF

v_gene: TRBV30
d_gene: .
abundance: few
j_gene: TRBJ2-1
CDR3nt: TGTGCCTGGAGTCCCAATGAGCAGTTCTTC
CDR3aa: CAWSPNEQFF

v_gene: TRBV5-6
d_gene: TRBD2
abundance: .
j_gene: TRBJ2-4
CDR3nt: TGTGCCAGCAGCTCGGGGGGACGCATAGCCAAAAACATTCAGTACTTC
CDR3aa: CASSSGGRIAKNIQYF